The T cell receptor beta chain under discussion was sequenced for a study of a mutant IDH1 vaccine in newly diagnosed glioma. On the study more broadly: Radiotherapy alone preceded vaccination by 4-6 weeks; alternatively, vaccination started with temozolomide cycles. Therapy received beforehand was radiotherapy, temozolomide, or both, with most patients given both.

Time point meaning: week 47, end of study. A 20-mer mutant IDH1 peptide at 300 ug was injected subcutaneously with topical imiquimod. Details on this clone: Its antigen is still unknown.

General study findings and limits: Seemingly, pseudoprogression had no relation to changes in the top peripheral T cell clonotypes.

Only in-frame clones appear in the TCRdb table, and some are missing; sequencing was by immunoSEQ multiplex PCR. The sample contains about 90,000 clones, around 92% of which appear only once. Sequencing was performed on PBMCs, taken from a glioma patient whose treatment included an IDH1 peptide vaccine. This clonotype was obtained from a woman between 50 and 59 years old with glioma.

The CDR3 DNA follows: TGTGCCAGCAGTTATTTCGGGACGAACACCGGGGAGCTGTTTTTT. Translated, it gives CASSYFGTNTGELFF. The chain employs TRBV6-5 and TRBJ2-2; maybe TRBD2 (5 bases). Germline values: CDR1 MNHEY, CDR2 SVGAGI. The CDR3 loop spans 15 amino acids. The V end was cut by 3 bases, the J end by 0 bases, with 8 bases between.